This entry concerns a single T cell receptor (beta chain). For the second PCR, which ran for roughly 7 to 11 cycles, a sample-barcoded 5' primer and a J-beta primer mix were used. Each cDNA molecule, via a template-switch adaptor with 12 random nucleotides, was tagged. TCRdb called the 5' RACE reads again in MiXCR, with one record for every CDR3 protein. The table lists 1.2 million to 1.5 million distinct CDR3 sequences, 45% to 70% of them singletons. The CDR3 extends over 15 amino acids. V lost 3 bases, J lost 4 bases, and 5 bases stayed unmatched. Germline V gene lookup returns CDR1 MGHRA and CDR2 YSYEKL. The sample is drawn from a study of blood T cells in healthy people across ages. The donors, aged roughly 6 to 100, were healthy Caucasians from Russia.

The genes are TRBV4-1 and TRBJ2-2; 7 bases line up with TRBD2. This receptor was identified in a young man in good health. Sequenced sample: blood. The CDR3 DNA follows: TGCGCCAGCAGCCAGGCTAGCGGTGTCACCGGGGAGCTGTTTTTT. This codes for CASSQASGVTGELFF.